The next 24 T cell receptor beta chains were all read from a single sample in a study of response to subunit inactivated influenza vaccine. TCRdb used MiXCR to reprocess the RT-PCR reads, holding one entry per CDR3 protein. The sample includes around 790,000 distinct CDR3 sequences, approximately 21% of them seen just once. This material consisted of PBMCs from blood, taken roughly 5 days after vaccination. These receptors originate from a man aged 45-60 years who received an inactivated influenza vaccine.

The table lists this clonotype with a few counts. The rearrangement links TRBV15 to TRBJ2-5, with 7 bases aligning to TRBD1. This CDR3 has 15 residues. Germline CDR1 is LNHNV and CDR2 is YYDKDF (reference sequence). V lost 2 bases to trimming and J lost 0 bases; unmatched junction nucleotides: 3. The CDR3 DNA is TGTGCCACCAGCAGATCGCAGGGGGACCAAGAGACCCAGTACTTC. Amino acid sequence: CATSRSQGDQETQYF.

The chain recombines TRBV12-3 or TRBV12-4 with TRBJ2-1; D is unresolved. The CDR3 extends over 13 amino acids. V was clipped by 3 bases and J by 3 bases, with 6 bases between them. The CDR3 DNA reads TGTGCCAGCAGTTTGCGGAACTACAATGAGCAGTTCTTC. This gives the protein CASSLRNYNEQFF.

This clonotype was seen a handful of times. The rearrangement joins TRBV6-2 or TRBV6-3 to TRBJ2-7; perhaps TRBD1 as D (5 bases). The CDR3 has 13 amino acids. Germline CDR1 MNHEY, CDR2 SVGEGT. The ends were cut back, 5 bases at V and 3 bases at J, with 11 bases in the middle. CDR3 bases: TGTGCCAGCAGTGTACGACAGTTCTACGAGCAGTACTTC. It codes for CASSVRQFYEQYF.

This clonotype occurred many times. This sequence joins TRBV20-1 and TRBJ2-7; 8 nucleotides align to TRBD2. The CDR3 extends over 14 amino acids. Germline V lookup: CDR1 DFQATT, CDR2 SNEGSKA (reference sequence). Germline trimming cut 3 bases from V and 6 bases from J; bases unmatched to any gene: 10. The CDR3: CSARGPGLVSEQYF. CDR3 DNA sequence: TGCAGTGCTAGGGGCCCGGGACTAGTATCCGAGCAGTACTTC.

The V call is TRBV20-1, the J call TRBJ2-1, with 8 bases that match TRBD1. The CDR3 is 15 amino acids. V lost 5 bases and J lost 2; bases outside the gene matches: 8. Germline lookup yields CDR1 DFQATT and CDR2 SNEGSKA (reference sequence). The CDR3 DNA sequence: TGCAGTGCTCATAAGACAGGGGAGCCCTACAATGAGCAGTTCTTC. This encodes CSAHKTGEPYNEQFF.

This chain joins TRBV2 and TRBJ1-1, with 7 nucleotides matching TRBD1. Germline lookup yields CDR1 SNHLY and CDR2 FYNNEI. The J segment lost 1 base and the V segment lost 8 bases, leaving 4 bases of the junction unmatched. The CDR3 runs 13 residues. The CDR3 protein is CASYYRGNTEAFF. In DNA form, the CDR3 reads TGTGCCAGCTATTACAGGGGGAACACTGAAGCTTTCTTT.

V usage is TRBV2 and J usage is TRBJ1-1; D gene uncertain. The CDR3 runs 12 residues. In germline, CDR1 is SNHLY, CDR2 FYNNEI. Trimming stripped 8 bases from V and 1 base from J, with 8 bases between. The CDR3 DNA follows: TGTGCCAGCGGGTTAGGGAACACTGAAGCTTTCTTT. Protein product: CASGLGNTEAFF.

The genes are TRBV20-1 and TRBJ2-3; 7 nucleotides line up with TRBD2. V gave up 3 bases and J gave up 0 bases; unmatched junction bases: 6. The CDR3 contains 15 residues. Germline V gives CDR1 DFQATT, CDR2 SNEGSKA (reference sequence). The CDR3, as DNA: TGCAGTGCTAGTTTGGCGGGAGCCAGCACAGATACGCAGTATTTT. Protein: CSASLAGASTDTQYF.

The chain is built from TRBV29-1 and TRBJ1-3; a possible D gene is TRBD1 (6 bases). The CDR3 is made up of 12 amino acids. Per germline, CDR1 SQVTM and CDR2 ANQGSEA. V lost 6 bases to trimming and J lost 5 bases, with 11 bases between them. CDR3 protein: CSVGQTRNTIYF. In DNA, the CDR3 is TGCAGCGTAGGACAGACGAGAAACACCATATATTTT.

The V call is TRBV18, the J call TRBJ1-1; TRBD1 aligns across 10 bases. The V and J ends lost 2 bases and 10 bases, in that order; junction bases with no gene match: 7. Germline V gene lookup returns CDR1 KGHSH and CDR2 LQKENI. The CDR3 has 14 residues. The CDR3 coding sequence is TGTGCCAGCTCACCAATGGGGACAGGGGTATCAGCTTTCTTT. This sequence encodes CASSPMGTGVSAFF.

The rearrangement uses TRBV15 and TRBJ2-7; no reliable D call. V dropped 0 bases and J dropped 1 base, with 13 bases sitting between them. Germline loops: CDR1 LNHNV, CDR2 YYDKDF (reference sequence). The CDR3 loop spans 16 amino acids. CDR3 DNA sequence: TGTGCCACCAGCAGAGATCAATATGGCGAATCCTACGAGCAGTACTTC. Its translation is CATSRDQYGESYEQYF.

In DNA form, the CDR3 reads TGTGCCAGCAGTGTCGGACTCTCGGCCAGCTACGAGCAGTACTTC. Translation: CASSVGLSASYEQYF. This chain joins TRBV27 and TRBJ2-7; D may be TRBD2 (5 bases). The germline gives CDR1 MNHEY, CDR2 SMNVEV (reference sequence). The CDR3 consists of 15 residues. Between the trimmed V and J ends, which lost 5 bases and 3 bases, there was a span of 17 bases.

This clonotype was counted at least ten times. The J gene is TRBJ1-4, the V gene TRBV4-2; weak D call: TRBD1 (5 bases). Germline V gives CDR1 LGHNA, CDR2 YNFKEQ. This CDR3 is 14 amino acids long. Trimming shortened V by 4 bases and J by 3 bases, and 9 bases separated the two germline ends. As DNA, the CDR3 is TGTGCCAGCAGCCCTGGGACGGCTAATGAAAAACTGTTTTTT. Its translation: CASSPGTANEKLFF.

The table lists this clonotype with a few counts. V and J are TRBV7-2 and TRBJ1-1; D ambiguous. The germline gives CDR1 SGHTA, CDR2 FQGNSA. Trimming left V 0 bases short and J 1 base short, with 12 bases between. CDR3 length: 16 amino acids. CDR3 DNA: TGTGCCAGCAGCTTAGCGGGTGGCAGACAGAACACTGAAGCTTTCTTT. Encoded protein: CASSLAGGRQNTEAFF. Drawing the rest from reference TRBV7-2 and TRBJ1-1, the complete variable domain is GAGVSQSPSNKVTEKGKDVELRCDPISGHTALYWYRQSLGQGLEFLIYFQGNSAPDKSGLPSDRFSAERTGGSVSTLTIQRTQQEDSAVYLCASSLAGGRQNTEAFFGQGTRLTVV.

The genes are TRBV3-1 and TRBJ2-5, with D perhaps TRBD1 or TRBD2 (6 bases each). Trimming took off 3 bases at V and 1 base at J, with 18 bases between the two ends. The germline gives CDR1 LGHDT, CDR2 YNNKEL (reference sequence). This CDR3 contains 17 residues. The CDR3 loop reads CASSQLGLRGVQETQYF. CDR3 nucleotide sequence: TGTGCCAGCAGCCAGTTAGGGTTGAGGGGGGTCCAAGAGACCCAGTACTTC.

The V and J genes are TRBV18 and TRBJ2-3; no firm D call. The CDR3 has 13 residues. Germline values: CDR1 KGHSH, CDR2 LQKENI. Trimming shortened V by 1 base and J by 5 bases, and 7 bases separated the two germline ends. CDR3 bases: TGTGCCAGCTCACCACACGCCGGAGATACGCAGTATTTT. Encoded protein: CASSPHAGDTQYF.

This chain joins TRBV5-1 and TRBJ2-3; 9 bases align to TRBD1. V was pared by 2 bases and J by 3 bases, with 7 bases of the junction left unmatched. This CDR3 spans 16 amino acids. Germline V gene data show CDR1 as SGHRS and CDR2 as YFSETQ. Here the CDR3 reads CASSLGQGYRTDTQYF. The DNA of the CDR3 is TGCGCCAGCAGCTTAGGACAGGGGTATCGAACAGATACGCAGTATTTT.

CDR3 nucleotides: TGTGCCAGCAGCCAAGATGGTGGGTACAATGAGCAGTTCTTC. Encoded protein: CASSQDGGYNEQFF. This chain links TRBV3-1 with TRBJ2-1; D unclear. Germline-derived CDR1 and CDR2 are LGHDT and YNNKEL (reference sequence). The length of the CDR3 is 14 residues. Trimming stripped 0 bases from V and 4 bases from J, with 7 bases between.

J is TRBJ2-3 and V is TRBV20-1, with D possibly TRBD2 on 5 matching bases. CDR1 DFQATT and CDR2 SNEGSKA come from the germline V gene (reference sequence). This CDR3 comprises 11 residues. With 8 bases removed from V and 4 bases from J, the gap between germline ends came to 10 bases. The CDR3 here is CSPTRSDTQYF. CDR3 DNA: TGCAGTCCCACTAGGTCAGATACGCAGTATTTT.

The chain has TRBV7-2 and TRBJ2-2; D might be TRBD1 (6 bases). The CDR3 has 15 residues. V gave up 5 bases and J gave up 4 bases, with 14 bases separating them. Germline V gene data show CDR1 as SGHTA and CDR2 as FQGNSA. Here the CDR3 reads CASSPVRGVTGELFF. CDR3 bases: TGTGCCAGCAGCCCAGTCAGGGGAGTCACCGGGGAGCTGTTTTTT.

The chain couples TRBV28 to TRBJ2-7; 10 bases line up with TRBD2. The trim removed 4 bases at V and 3 bases at J, leaving 6 bases unmatched. This CDR3 spans 15 amino acids. Germline CDR1 is MDHEN and CDR2 is SYDVKM. CDR3 sequence: CASSSEREGLYEQYF. The CDR3 DNA follows: TGTGCCAGCAGTTCCGAGCGGGAGGGCCTCTACGAGCAGTACTTC.

In DNA, the CDR3 is TGTGCCAGCACCCCGATGGGGGATCAGCCCCAGCATTTT. The encoded protein is CASTPMGDQPQHF. This chain joins TRBV12-3 or TRBV12-4 and TRBJ1-5, with TRBD1 as a possible D gene (5 bases). Trimming cost V 7 bases and J 5 bases, with 12 bases left between them. The CDR3 consists of 13 residues.

In its sample, this clonotype was seen a few times. V and J are TRBV2 and TRBJ2-1; D is undetermined. Germline V gives CDR1 SNHLY, CDR2 FYNNEI. V was shortened by 4 bases and J by 5 bases, with 15 bases between the two germline ends. This CDR3 region has 15 residues. For the CDR3, the DNA is TGTGCCAGCAGTGCTTGGGTGCCAAGGGACAATGAGCAGTTCTTC. This translates into CASSAWVPRDNEQFF.

The rearrangement joins TRBV2 to TRBJ2-2; D could derive from TRBD1 or TRBD2 (5 bases each). The V gene lost 6 bases and the J gene lost 7 bases, with 9 bases spanning the gap. Germline CDR1 is SNHLY and CDR2 is FYNNEI. The CDR3 loop spans 12 amino acids. The CDR3 is CASSRDLGELFF. The CDR3 DNA follows: TGTGCCAGCAGCAGGGACCTCGGGGAGCTGTTTTTT. Supplemented by reference TRBV2 and TRBJ2-2, the full variable domain reads EPEVTQTPSHQVTQMGQEVILRCVPISNHLYFYWYRQILGQKVEFLVSFYNNEISEKSEIFDDQFSVERPDGSNFTLKIRSTKLEDSAMYFCASSRDLGELFFGEGSRLTVL.